This TCR beta chain was captured by sequencing in a study of blood T cell repertoires in COVID-19. Seattle participants joined during active infection and were tracked over time. From germline, CDR1 is SQVTM and CDR2 ANQGSEA. Germline trimming cut 6 bases from V and 8 bases from J; bases unmatched to any gene: 7. The CDR3 covers 12 residues. In the original workflow: Nucleated cell number was recorded as an estimate derived from reference gene primer amplification. Profiling relied on immunoSEQ multiplex PCR, and the TCRdb table lists in-frame clones only, not all of them. The D gene and trimming were derived from the DNA, and the V and J assignments and clone size from that table. The sample includes around 75,000 clones, 80% seen only once; the top ten take 13%.

This clonotype was obtained from a man aged 50 to 60 with COVID-19, enrolled during active disease. The chain combines TRBV29-1 with TRBJ1-2; the match to TRBD1 covers 9 bases. The sample taken for sequencing was peripheral blood. CDR3 coding DNA: TGCAGCGTAGGGGGACAGGGTCAAGGCTACACCTTC. Translation: CSVGGQGQGYTF.